The rows below give T cell receptor beta chains drawn from one sample of a study of Graves' ophthalmopathy and Graves' hyperthyroidism. TCRdb re-derived calls from the multiplex PCR reads in MiXCR, one entry per CDR3 protein. The sample holds 650,000 to 900,000 distinct CDR3 sequences, roughly two fifths seen once. The source material was peripheral blood. These receptors came from an adult man with Graves' ophthalmopathy. CDR3s leave out the opening cysteine and the closing phenylalanine or tryptophan.

v_gene	j_gene	CDR3aa
TRBV13	TRBJ1-1	ASSTGTRNTEAF
TRBV7-9	TRBJ1-6	ASSLVGMGNSPLH
TRBV2	TRBJ1-6	ASSGAAPNSPLH
TRBV13	TRBJ2-5	ASSLVGAGSDQETQY
TRBV20-1	TRBJ2-7	SAREPGRLTAQY
TRBV12-3/TRBV12-4	TRBJ1-5	ASSYSGGPQH
TRBV2	TRBJ1-4	ASSEWDYEKLF
TRBV7-9	TRBJ2-5	ASSLVGTETQY
TRBV29-1	TRBJ2-5	SVRQGQTQY
TRBV19	TRBJ2-7	ASSIGTSASYEQY
TRBV10-3	TRBJ1-4	ASSYGNREKLF
TRBV19	TRBJ1-5	ASSIARYSNQPQH
TRBV20-1	TRBJ2-7	SARGPDSNNYEQY
TRBV7-9	TRBJ2-5	AFRLEETQY
TRBV2	TRBJ2-7	ASGTYGVEQY
TRBV20-1	TRBJ2-7	SAPRTGGEFEQY
TRBV20-1	TRBJ1-1	SARGEGAALTEAF
TRBV2	TRBJ2-7	ASSSRQADSYEQY
TRBV25-1	TRBJ2-2	ASSAPGQDYTGELF
TRBV5-5	TRBJ1-5	ASSLGQIDQPQH
TRBV25-1	TRBJ2-2	ASTGLGNTGELF
TRBV7-9	TRBJ1-1	ASSHWDGKNTEAF
TRBV5-8	TRBJ2-5	ASSLDGTDSTQY
TRBV7-9	TRBJ2-2	ASSSTSGELF
TRBV20-1	TRBJ2-2	SARDMDRGNTGELF
TRBV20-1	TRBJ2-5	SAEGTGRGIETQY
TRBV25-1	TRBJ2-2	AWGSPGQGGLSGTGELF
TRBV10-1	TRBJ2-2	ASSESGTGELF
TRBV7-2	TRBJ1-2	ASSSTGATGPGYT
TRBV24-1	TRBJ2-6	ATSGQGISTGANVLT
TRBV2	TRBJ2-5	ASSEGRGQQETQY
TRBV10-3	TRBJ1-2	ASSETTHYGYT
TRBV20-1	TRBJ1-6	SARGEFGGPEGGTLH
TRBV6-5	TRBJ1-1	ASSYSTRVSEAF
TRBV24-1	TRBJ1-5	ATGDLGGGQPQH
TRBV19	TRBJ1-5	ASSEQGAGNQPQH
TRBV25-1	TRBJ2-2	AARDSRGGELF
TRBV7-2	TRBJ1-1	ASSLSGGGNTEAF
TRBV10-3	TRBJ1-1	ASGLLEFTTEAF
TRBV7-2	TRBJ1-6	ASSPHVWAFGSPLH